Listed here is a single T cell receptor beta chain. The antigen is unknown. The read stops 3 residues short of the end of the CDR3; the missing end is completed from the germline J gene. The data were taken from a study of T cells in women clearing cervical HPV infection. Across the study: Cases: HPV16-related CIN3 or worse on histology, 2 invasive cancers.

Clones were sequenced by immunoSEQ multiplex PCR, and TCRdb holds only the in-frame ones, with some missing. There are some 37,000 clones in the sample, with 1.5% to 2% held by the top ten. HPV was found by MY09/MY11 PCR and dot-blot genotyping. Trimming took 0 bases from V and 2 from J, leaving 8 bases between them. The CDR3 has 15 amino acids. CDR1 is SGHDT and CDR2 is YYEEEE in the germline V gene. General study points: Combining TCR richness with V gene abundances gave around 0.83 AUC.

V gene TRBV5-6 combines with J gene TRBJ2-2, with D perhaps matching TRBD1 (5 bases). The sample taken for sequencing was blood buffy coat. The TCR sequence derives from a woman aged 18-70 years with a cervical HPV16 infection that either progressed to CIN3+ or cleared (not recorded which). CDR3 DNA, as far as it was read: TGTGCCAGCAGCTTGGCGACAGTAAACACCGGGGAG. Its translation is CASSLATVNTGE. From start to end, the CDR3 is CASSLATVNTGELFF.